This T cell receptor beta chain was observed in a study of T cell responses to AZD1222 COVID-19 vaccine. Study-level results: The sample set comprised mostly white British donors with more females, and clonal diversity was possibly underestimated. Samples come after the peak T cell response, not at day 14. Mapped onto spike, vaccine-associated CD4 TCRs spanned it and were dominant at 160-218 and 743-854.

The J segment lost 1 base and the V segment lost 0 bases, leaving 16 bases of the junction unmatched. CDR1 and CDR2 (germline): SGHRS, YFSETQ. This CDR3 has 20 residues. For this clone: Its specificity is not known.

Clones were sequenced by immunoSEQ multiplex PCR, and TCRdb holds only the in-frame ones, with some missing. The sample lists 120,000 or so clones; more than 75% were seen once. The specimen comprised peripheral blood, sampled on day 0 of AZD1222 vaccination. The chain is built from TRBV5-1 and TRBJ1-3; 7 nucleotides line up with TRBD1. This sequence was found in an adult in good health. CDR3 nucleotides: TGCGCCAGCAGCTTGGCCTATTTAGACCGGGACAGACGGTCTGGAAACACCATATATTTT. Translation: CASSLAYLDRDRRSGNTIYF.